This paragraph covers one TCR beta chain sequence. What it binds is not known. The table came from immunoSEQ multiplex PCR; TCRdb's copy has only in-frame clones and leaves some out. The sample holds roughly 80,000 clones, around 87% seen once. The sample is drawn from a study of graft-versus-host responses after intestinal transplantation. Background on the study: Anti-thymocyte globulin induction, then tacrolimus and steroids for about three years, went to all recipients. Findings of the study overall: The recipient marrow held GvH clones, and some of them showed up first in ileum or blood. Peak GvH clone levels in circulation were associated with early post-transplant HvG declines.

Trimming took 2 bases from V and 3 from J, leaving 12 bases between them. The CDR3 consists of 15 residues. Looked up from germline, CDR1 is SGHRS and CDR2 is YFSETQ. This specimen was unstimulated CD8+ T cells sorted from spleen or lymph node cells, taken before transplant. This clonotype was sampled from a human donor who was the organ donor for an intestinal transplant. The chain uses TRBV5-1 and TRBJ2-1; perhaps TRBD1 as D (5 bases). In DNA form, the CDR3 reads TGCGCCAGCAGCTTAGTTCAGGGTATCTACAATGAGCAGTTCTTC. As protein: CASSLVQGIYNEQFF. Together with reference TRBV5-1 and TRBJ2-1, the CDR3 gives the full variable domain: KAGVTQTPRYLIKTRGQQVTLSCSPISGHRSVSWYQQTPGQGLQFLFEYFSETQRNKGNFPGRFSGRQFSNSRSEMNVSTLELGDSALYLCASSLVQGIYNEQFFGPGTRLTVL.